What follows are 14 T cell receptor beta chains derived from one specimen sequenced in a study of OX40 agonist ivuxolimab in advanced cancers. Sequencing used immunoSEQ multiplex PCR; TCRdb keeps in-frame clones, though not all of them. The sample includes around 63,000 clones, approximately 92% of them seen just once. Source: CD4+ or CD8+ T cells sorted from blood, taken in a trial of the OX40 agonist ivuxolimab. The receptors originated from an adult with an advanced solid tumor such as melanoma, head and neck, liver or kidney cancer.

The chain links TRBV7-9 to TRBJ2-5; D gene ambiguous. This CDR3 region has 15 residues. The germline CDR1 and CDR2 sequences are SEHNR and FQNEAQ (reference sequence). V lost 0 bases and J 0 bases, leaving 8 bases between the germline ends. CDR3 nucleotides: TGTGCCAGCAGCTTAGCGCTCGGATACCAAGAGACCCAGTACTTC. Its translation: CASSLALGYQETQYF. The variable domain in full, completed from reference TRBV7-9 and TRBJ2-5, reads DTGVSQNPRHKITKRGQNVTFRCDPISEHNRLYWYRQTLGQGPEFLTYFQNEAQLEKSRLLSDRFSAERPKGSFSTLEIQRTEQGDSAMYLCASSLALGYQETQYFGPGTRLLVL.

The gene calls are TRBV5-6 and TRBJ1-1; D is unclear. CDR3 length equals 13 residues. The germline CDR1 and CDR2 sequences are SGHDT and YYEEEE. The germline V and J ends were trimmed by 2 bases and 4 bases, with 9 bases remaining between them. CDR3 nucleotides: TGTGCCAGCAGCTTACGGGAGGGCACTGAAGCTTTCTTT. Its translation: CASSLREGTEAFF.

The chain couples TRBV5-1 to TRBJ2-7, with D unclear. The V and J ends lost 4 bases and 4 bases respectively, with 12 bases between them. The germline V gene has CDR1 SGHRS and CDR2 YFSETQ. This CDR3 spans 13 amino acids. The CDR3 sequence: CASSRNSAYEQYF. CDR3 sequence (DNA): TGCGCCAGCAGCAGGAACAGTGCGTACGAGCAGTACTTC.

The chain carries TRBV6-1 and TRBJ2-3; D might be TRBD2 (6 bases). V lost 7 bases, J lost 4 bases, and 12 bases lay in between. The CDR3 loop spans 13 amino acids. Germline V gene sequence: CDR1 MNHNS, CDR2 SASEGT. Here the CDR3 reads CASNSGQSDTQYF. CDR3 bases: TGTGCCAGCAATAGCGGCCAGTCAGATACGCAGTATTTT.

CDR3 bases: TGTGCCAGCAGTTTGACCTCGACAGGGGCCTACGAGCAGTACTTC. This codes for CASSLTSTGAYEQYF. The rearrangement links TRBV28 to TRBJ2-7; 8 bases match TRBD1. This CDR3 is 15 amino acids long. The V gene's germline CDR1 is MDHEN and CDR2 SYDVKM. The ends lost 3 bases at V and 2 bases at J; junction bases unmatched: 6.

V and J are TRBV10-3 and TRBJ2-2, with TRBD2 matching 7 bases. Losses at the gene ends were 5 bases for V and 4 bases for J; bases not matched to a gene: 7. CDR3 length: 15 amino acids. CDR1 ENHRY and CDR2 SYGVKD come from the germline V gene. In DNA form, the CDR3 reads TGTGCCATCAGTTGGGGGGGGACCCTCACCGGGGAGCTGTTTTTT. This codes for CAISWGGTLTGELFF.

This chain uses TRBV29-1 with TRBJ2-5; maybe TRBD1 (5 bases). V lost 6 bases, J lost 3 bases, and 14 bases lay in between. Germline CDR1 reads SQVTM; CDR2 reads ANQGSEA. The CDR3 is 13 residues long. CDR3 region: CSVLTDREETQYF. CDR3 bases: TGCAGCGTGCTCACCGACAGAGAAGAGACCCAGTACTTC.

The chain is built from TRBV27 and TRBJ1-2; 8 nucleotides align to TRBD1. The CDR3 consists of 14 residues. The V gene's germline CDR1 is MNHEY and CDR2 SMNVEV (reference sequence). The V and J ends lost 5 bases and 8 bases, in that order; junction bases with no gene match: 10. The CDR3, as DNA: TGTGCCAGCAGTATCCGACAGGGGTTAAACGGCTACACCTTC. Protein product: CASSIRQGLNGYTF.

This clone has a handful of counts. This chain joins TRBV20-1 and TRBJ2-7; D uncertain. The V gene lost 3 bases and the J gene lost 4 bases, with 7 bases spanning the gap. Germline V gene lookup returns CDR1 DFQATT and CDR2 SNEGSKA (reference sequence). The CDR3 has 11 residues. CDR3 sequence: CSASSQYEQYF. The CDR3 nucleotides are TGCAGTGCTAGTTCGCAGTACGAGCAGTACTTC.

The chain uses TRBV10-3 and TRBJ1-1; the D is unclear. This CDR3 has 15 amino acids. Germline V gene data show CDR1 as ENHRY and CDR2 as SYGVKD. V lost 0 bases to trimming and J lost 4 bases, with 12 bases between them. This CDR3 is CAISESVSYRTEAFF. CDR3 coding DNA: TGTGCCATCAGTGAGTCGGTTTCTTACCGCACTGAAGCTTTCTTT.

The chain has TRBV28 and TRBJ1-2, with 7 bases identical to TRBD1. J gave up 4 bases and V 8 bases, and 13 bases lay outside the gene matches. Germline V gene sequence: CDR1 MDHEN, CDR2 SYDVKM. CDR3 size: 15 residues. The CDR3 reads CASEGGLDGLYGYTF. In DNA form, the CDR3 reads TGTGCCAGCGAAGGGGGCTTGGACGGCCTCTATGGCTACACCTTC.

This clone was detected only once. CDR3: CASSKQPGHFQTYEQYF. DNA of the CDR3: TGTGCCAGCAGCAAGCAGCCGGGACACTTCCAGACCTACGAGCAGTACTTC. V is TRBV21-1 and J is TRBJ2-7; the listed D gene, TRBD1, was not tested against the DNA. TRBV21-1 is given as a pseudogene. CDR3 length equals 17 residues.

The chain recombines TRBV7-9 with TRBJ1-6, with 8 bases lining up with TRBD1. V lost 4 bases, J lost 8 bases, and 10 bases stayed unmatched. The CDR3 is 16 amino acids. CDR1 and CDR2 (germline): SEHNR, FQNEAQ (reference sequence). The CDR3 loop reads CASSSRDRGADSPLHF. CDR3 coding DNA: TGTGCCAGCAGCTCCCGCGACAGGGGAGCGGATTCACCCCTCCACTTT.

The rearrangement uses TRBV21-1 and TRBJ1-1. TRBV21-1 is termed a pseudogene. This CDR3 is 15 amino acids long. CDR3 protein: CASSKGGGCGTEAFF. CDR3 nucleotides: TGTGCCAGCAGCAAAGGGGGGGGCTGTGGCACTGAAGCTTTCTTT.